These T cell receptor beta chains were read from a single sample in a study of blood T cell repertoires in COVID-19. Produced via immunoSEQ multiplex PCR; TCRdb's table is partial and in-frame only. The sample yields roughly 59,000 clones, under 80% seen once. The sample consisted of peripheral blood. These TCRs come from a human donor in a cohort sampled during active COVID-19. Each CDR3 is given with its conserved first and last residue. A D gene is named only where the DNA matches it firmly. Expanded clones are given a class, and other clones once, few, many or no size at all.

V	D	J	size	DNA	CDR3
TRBV5-6	NA	TRBJ1-1	NA	TGTGCCAGCAGCTTTTACACAGGGGAAGCTTTCTTT	CASSFYTGEAFF
TRBV6-4	NA	TRBJ1-1	NA	TGTGCCAGACAGAGGAACACTGAAGCTTTCTTT	CARQRNTEAFF
TRBV21-1	NA	TRBJ1-1	few	TGTGCCAGCAGCAAAGAATTGGCTTCGAACACTGAAGCTTTCTTT	CASSKELASNTEAFF
TRBV19	TRBD1	TRBJ2-7	NA	TGTGCCAGTAGCAAATCGACAGGGGTTAGTGGCGAGCAGTACTTC	CASSKSTGVSGEQYF
TRBV6-5	TRBD2	TRBJ2-5	NA	TGTGCCAGCAGTTCCCGAGCGGGAGGGTCGGAGACCCAGTACTTC	CASSSRAGGSETQYF
TRBV6-2/TRBV6-3	TRBD2	TRBJ2-7	NA	TGTGCCAGCAGTAAGGGACTAGCGGGAGGCCCCAGGGAGCAGTACTTC	CASSKGLAGGPREQYF
TRBV7-3	TRBD1	TRBJ1-2	NA	TGTGCCAGCAGCTTAAATTCGGACAGGGGGCTGGGTGGCTACACCTTC	CASSLNSDRGLGGYTF
TRBV2	NA	TRBJ2-2	NA	TGTGCCAGCAGTGATAGCGAGAGCGGGGAGCTGTTTTTT	CASSDSESGELFF
TRBV4-1	NA	TRBJ2-5	NA	TGCGCCAGCAGCCAGGGTCTAAACAGGGATACCGAGACCCAGTACTTC	CASSQGLNRDTETQYF
TRBV11-1	NA	TRBJ2-1	NA	TGTGCCAGCAGCCGAAATCTGCACAACAGCGGCCCAAACCATTTCTTC	CASSRNLHNSGPNHFF
TRBV30	NA	TRBJ1-2	NA	TGTGCCTGGAGTCCAGAGTATTTAGGGAGAAGTGACTATGGCTACACCTTC	CAWSPEYLGRSDYGYTF
TRBV4-1	TRBD1	TRBJ2-2	NA	TGCGCCAGCAGCTTTCCCGGGACAGGGGCGGGCGGGGAGCTGTTTTTT	CASSFPGTGAGGELFF
TRBV24-1	TRBD1	TRBJ1-2	NA	TGTGCCACCAGTGATGGTGGGACAGGGGTTTATGGCTACACCTTC	CATSDGGTGVYGYTF
TRBV27	TRBD1	TRBJ1-4	few	TGTGCCAGCAGTTTATCCCGCCCCGGGACAGGGGGTGGAGAACTGTTTTTT	CASSLSRPGTGGGELFF
TRBV6-6	TRBD2	TRBJ2-1	NA	TGTGCCAGCAGCTCTACATTGTTGCCGAGTAGCGGGAACTACAATGAGCAGTTCTTC	CASSSTLLPSSGNYNEQFF
TRBV19	NA	TRBJ2-5	NA	TGTGCCACCCGGACAGTCAACCAAGAGACCCAGTACTTC	CATRTVNQETQYF
TRBV6-6	NA	TRBJ2-1	NA	TGTGCCAGCGCCGAGGGGGTTCCTACCTACTACAATGAGCAGTTCTTC	CASAEGVPTYYNEQFF
TRBV6-2/TRBV6-3	TRBD2	TRBJ2-7	few	TGTGCCAGCAGTTCCATGACTAGCGGGAGAGCAGGCTACGAGCAGTACTTC	CASSSMTSGRAGYEQYF
TRBV7-2	TRBD1	TRBJ1-4	NA	TGTGCCAGCAGTCTATTACAGGGGCCGTCTGAAAAACTGTTTTTT	CASSLLQGPSEKLFF
TRBV6-5	TRBD2	TRBJ2-3	NA	TGTGCCAGCAGTTATCGGACTAGCAGGAGGACAGATACGCAGTATTTT	CASSYRTSRRTDTQYF
TRBV6-1	NA	TRBJ2-7	NA	TGTGCCAGCAGTGAAGGTCCAGGGGCCCTCGGCTACGAGCAGTACTTC	CASSEGPGALGYEQYF
TRBV5-4	NA	TRBJ2-1	NA	TGTGCCAGCAGCCCCCCCTTAATTGGCGAGCAGTTCTTC	CASSPPLIGEQFF
TRBV14	NA	TRBJ2-5	NA	TGTGCCAGTTACCGAGGGACCCCCGGGAGAAGTCAAGAGACCCAGTACTTC	CASYRGTPGRSQETQYF
TRBV6-2/TRBV6-3	NA	TRBJ1-1	NA	TGTGCCAGCAGTCAGGGTACTGAAGCTTTCTTT	CASSQGTEAFF
TRBV29-1	NA	TRBJ1-4	once	TGCAGCGTTTTCGACCCGACTGGTGAAAAACTGTTTTTT	CSVFDPTGEKLFF
TRBV7-4	NA	TRBJ2-7	NA	TGTGCCAGCAGCGGACGACAGGTTTTCGAGCAGTACTTC	CASSGRQVFEQYF
TRBV5-6	TRBD2	TRBJ2-7	many	TGTGCCAGCAGCCCGGGGACTAGCGGGAGGAAGGAGCAGTACTTC	CASSPGTSGRKEQYF
TRBV7-2	NA	TRBJ1-4	few	TGTGCCAGTTCGCGTGGCAGACTGAATGAAAAACTGTTTTTT	CASSRGRLNEKLFF
TRBV28	TRBD2	TRBJ2-7	NA	TGTGCCAGCACCACGGGGGGACGCTACGAGCAGTACTTC	CASTTGGRYEQYF
TRBV19	NA	TRBJ2-7	few	TGTGCCGCCGGGAGACAGGGAGGCGAGCAGTACTTC	CAAGRQGGEQYF
TRBV9	TRBD2	TRBJ2-1	NA	TGTGCCAGCAGCGTAGGATCGCGGGAGGGCCCCTACAATGAGCAGTTCTTC	CASSVGSREGPYNEQFF
TRBV19	NA	TRBJ2-2	NA	TGTGCCAGTACCGGTTGGGCGGCGGGCACCGGGGAGCTGTTTTTT	CASTGWAAGTGELFF
TRBV19	NA	TRBJ2-7	NA	TGTGCCAGTAGTACCTCGGACATCCCCTACGAGCAGTACTTC	CASSTSDIPYEQYF
TRBV7-9	NA	TRBJ2-1	NA	TGTGCCAGCAGCTCCTCCGCGACGGGAAGGGCGGACAATGAGCAGTTCTTC	CASSSSATGRADNEQFF
TRBV29-1	NA	TRBJ1-4	NA	TGCAGCGTCGGAACTGGGCAGACTAATGAAAAACTGTTTTTT	CSVGTGQTNEKLFF
TRBV7-8	TRBD1	TRBJ2-7	NA	TGTGCCAGCAGCCCCACTGGACAGGGGTACGAGCAGTACTTC	CASSPTGQGYEQYF
TRBV28	NA	TRBJ1-2	NA	TGTGCCAGCAGCAAAACAGGGATTAGGGTGTACACCTTC	CASSKTGIRVYTF
TRBV19	NA	TRBJ1-1	NA	TGTGCCAGTAGTATTGGGGCCCTGAACACTGAAGCTTTCTTT	CASSIGALNTEAFF
TRBV15	TRBD2	TRBJ2-7	few	TGTGCCACCAGCCCGGGGGGCGGGAGGGCTATGAAGCAGTACTTC	CATSPGGGRAMKQYF
TRBV9	TRBD2	TRBJ2-5	NA	TGTGCCAGCAGCGTAGCGGGACTAGCGGGAACTGAGACCCAGTACTTC	CASSVAGLAGTETQYF